This T cell receptor beta chain was obtained from a study of blood T cell repertoires in COVID-19 (dated by TCRdb to about 2020). Describing the broader study: Samples covering the acute and convalescent phases of COVID-19 were provided by collaborators in the United States, Italy and Spain. The repertoires were released in a freely available public database intended as a resource for research on the immune response to SARS-CoV-2. The prospective study material was composed of cDNA or gDNA derived from T cells, B-cell-depleted T cells, or PBMCs. Where HLA class I and class II types were available, the types were taken from metadata supplied by the sample provider, not from assay-based typing. A de-identified subject ID, COVID-19 status, age in years and sex were almost always included in the sample metadata. Deeply sampled blood TCRbeta repertoires from subjects exposed to, actively infected with, or recovered from COVID-19 were included in the dataset. Samples were obtained from the ongoing ImmuneRACE study (first 160 participants) and from over 1,000 subjects provided by 6 global collaborators.

Overall study outcomes, separate from this receptor: Clinical and demographic metadata were provided uncurated, with the amount varying by source and participant.

As regards this clone: Its antigen remains unidentified. No base-level quality is on record; no much larger clone is a single base apart.

The CDR3 contains 16 residues, cysteine and phenylalanine counted. The retained sequence is limited to the CDR3, 48 bases, with the frame set at the first base. According to the germline V gene, CDR1 reads KGHDR and CDR2 reads SFDVKD. At the junction V is shortened by 1 base and J by 6 bases; bases outside the gene matches: 8. The immunoSEQ Assay, a bias-controlled multiplex PCR, was used to amplify TCRbeta CDR3 regions from genomic DNA. Concerning the study's data processing: The number of nucleated cells in each sample was estimated by amplification of reference gene primers within the assay. To quantify the absolute abundance of each unique TCRbeta CDR3 rearrangement, sequence reads were collapsed and filtered. For each sample, productive Simpson clonality was calculated as the square root of Simpson's diversity index across productive rearrangements. The source is immuneACCESS, and TCRdb retained only in-frame sequences with V and J called. Part of the clones is not carried over; for the studies checked, unresolved V genes explain less than half of this, and the remainder is unexplained. The V and J calls and the clone size are those of that table, but D and trimming were determined from the DNA. The table for this sample lists roughly 120,000 clones; roughly 80% of them were counted only once. 4.5% to 6% of the sample belongs to the ten largest clones.

One collaborating source in Seattle enrolled patients during active infection and followed them longitudinally through the course of disease. The collaborating institutions used their own protocols to collect whole blood in K2EDTA tubes. For TCRbeta analysis, collaborators shipped samples in one of three forms: frozen whole blood, isolated PBMCs, or DNA extracted from either of those sample types. The rearrangement combines TRBV24-1 with TRBJ2-3; 8 bases in the junction line up with TRBD2. The sequence derives from a man aged 80 or over with COVID-19, enrolled during active disease. Sequencing was performed on peripheral blood. Here is the DNA: TGTGCCACCAGTGATTTCACAGCGGGAGTAGCGGATACGCAGTATTTT. It encodes CATSDFTAGVADTQYF.